Listed below are T cell receptor beta chains from one sample, sequenced in a study of breast tumors, draining lymph nodes, adjacent tissues. TCRdb reprocessed the multiplex PCR reads with MiXCR, giving one entry per CDR3 protein. The profile shows a few hundred thousand distinct CDR3 sequences, around 34% of them singletons. The sample taken for sequencing was axillary lymph node tissue. The origin of the receptors is a female donor with breast cancer. Some clones in this sample may be carry-over from other donors' samples. The CDR3 runs from the conserved cysteine through the conserved F or W. Each record gives: clone size, V gene, D gene, J gene, CDR3 protein, CDR3 DNA. A D gene is named only where the DNA matches it firmly. Size is omitted from some rows. Given values are once, few, many or a class for expanded clones.

>many|TRBV7-8|.|TRBJ2-5
CASSLAQAQETQYF
TGTGCCAGCAGCTTAGCACAGGCTCAAGAGACCCAGTACTTC
>.|TRBV7-8|.|TRBJ1-4
CASSLALGANEKLFF
TGTGCCAGCAGCTTAGCGTTGGGAGCGAATGAAAAACTGTTTTTT
>many|TRBV20-1|.|TRBJ2-6
CSARSGGAGANVLTF
TGCAGTGCTAGAAGTGGGGGCGCTGGGGCCAACGTCCTGACTTTC
>many|TRBV2|.|TRBJ1-4
CASSYQATNEKLFF
TGTGCCAGCAGCTACCAGGCAACTAATGAAAAACTGTTTTTT
>.|TRBV28|.|TRBJ1-2
CASSSLGRGGVDYGYTF
TGTGCCAGCAGTTCCCTCGGGAGGGGCGGAGTAGACTATGGCTACACCTTC
>.|TRBV7-6|.|TRBJ1-5
CASSPGLAVNEPQHF
TGTGCCAGCAGCCCGGGGCTAGCGGTCAATGAGCCCCAGCATTTT
>many|TRBV11-2|.|TRBJ2-3
CASSWVLTDTQYF
TGTGCCAGCAGCTGGGTCCTCACAGATACGCAGTATTTT
>.|TRBV18|.|TRBJ2-2
CASSLRTDSSGELFF
TGTGCCAGCTCACTCAGGACGGACTCGTCCGGGGAGCTGTTTTTT
>many|TRBV29-1|TRBD1|TRBJ2-1
CSVEDRGVRNEQFF
TGCAGCGTTGAGGACAGGGGTGTTCGGAATGAGCAGTTCTTC
>.|TRBV12-3/TRBV12-4|.|TRBJ2-6
CASSRDRANVLTF
TGTGCCAGCAGTCGGGACAGGGCCAACGTCCTGACTTTC
>many|TRBV12-3/TRBV12-4|TRBD1|TRBJ2-5
CASSPRGRGETQYF
TGTGCCAGCAGTCCTAGGGGGCGCGGGGAGACCCAGTACTTC
>.|TRBV7-9|TRBD1|TRBJ2-1
CASPRDSLENEQFF
TGTGCCAGCCCCCGGGACAGTTTAGAGAATGAGCAGTTCTTC
>many|TRBV19|TRBD1|TRBJ2-3
CASREDRATDTQYF
TGTGCCAGTAGGGAGGACAGGGCCACAGATACGCAGTATTTT
>.|TRBV29-1|.|TRBJ2-1
CSETGPPYNEQFF
TGCAGCGAAACAGGGCCGCCCTACAATGAGCAGTTCTTC
>.|TRBV2|TRBD1|TRBJ1-2
CANISGGNYGYTF
TGTGCCAACATTTCAGGGGGCAACTATGGCTACACCTTC
>many|TRBV7-9|TRBD1|TRBJ2-3
CASSSRDSRISTDTQYF
TGTGCCAGCAGCTCCCGGGACAGTCGGATTAGCACAGATACGCAGTATTTT
>.|TRBV27|TRBD1|TRBJ1-6
CASSLIGGGDSPLHF
TGTGCCAGCAGTTTAATAGGGGGCGGTGATTCACCCCTCCACTTT
>.|TRBV24-1|TRBD2|TRBJ2-1
CAVPGLAGGNEQFF
TGTGCGGTCCCGGGACTAGCGGGGGGCAATGAGCAGTTCTTC
>.|TRBV29-1|.|TRBJ1-6
CSGHLGQYNSPLHF
TGCAGCGGCCATCTCGGACAGTATAATTCACCCCTCCACTTT
>many|TRBV7-2|TRBD2|TRBJ2-1
CASSLVSLRTSGRNEQFF
TGTGCCAGCAGCTTAGTTAGTCTTCGGACTAGCGGGAGGAATGAGCAGTTCTTC
>many|TRBV7-2|TRBD2|TRBJ2-1
CASSLGERGQQFF
TGTGCCAGCAGCTTAGGCGAGCGGGGGCAGCAGTTCTTC
>many|TRBV9|TRBD1|TRBJ1-2
CASSVGDRDNYGYTF
TGTGCCAGCAGCGTAGGGGACAGGGATAACTATGGCTACACCTTC
>.|TRBV3-1|.|TRBJ1-5
CASSQGKPTSNQPQHF
TGTGCCAGCAGCCAAGGGAAACCGACTAGCAATCAGCCCCAGCATTTT
>.|TRBV7-2|.|TRBJ2-1
CASSLESFSGVNEQFF
TGTGCCAGCAGCTTAGAAAGCTTCTCGGGAGTCAATGAGCAGTTCTTC
>.|TRBV3-1|.|TRBJ2-3
CASSQDQGNTQYF
TGTGCCAGCAGCCAAGATCAGGGAAATACGCAGTATTTT
>.|TRBV29-1|TRBD2|TRBJ2-1
CSGASGRDEQFF
TGCAGCGGGGCTAGCGGGAGAGATGAGCAGTTCTTC
>once|TRBV28|.|TRBJ1-5
CASGGPNQPQHF
TGTGCCAGCGGAGGGCCTAATCAGCCCCAGCATTTT
>.|TRBV2|.|TRBJ1-2
CASSETATGSDGYTF
TGTGCCAGCAGTGAAACCGCGACAGGATCGGATGGCTACACCTTC
>few|TRBV28|.|TRBJ1-3
CASTPDYGNTIYF
TGTGCCAGCACCCCGGATTACGGAAACACCATATATTTT
>many|TRBV7-8|.|TRBJ2-7
CASSNRRGGYEQYF
TGTGCCAGCAGCAACCGTCGGGGCGGCTACGAGCAGTACTTC
>few|TRBV6-5|TRBD1|TRBJ2-2
CASKPGTVPGELFF
TGTGCCAGCAAACCTGGGACAGTCCCCGGGGAGCTGTTTTTT
>.|TRBV25-1|.|TRBJ1-5
CASSGQRLGGPQPQHF
TGTGCCAGCAGTGGTCAAAGGTTGGGGGGGCCTCAGCCCCAGCATTTT
>.|TRBV5-5|.|TRBJ1-1
CASSLGHRDTEAFF
TGTGCCAGCAGCTTGGGACATCGAGACACTGAAGCTTTCTTT
>.|TRBV10-2|TRBD1|TRBJ2-3
CASIGTASSTDTQYF
TGCGCCAGTATCGGGACAGCCTCTAGCACAGATACGCAGTATTTT
>.|TRBV20-1|TRBD1|TRBJ1-6
CSANRDSPRYF
TGCAGTGCTAACCGGGACAGTCCCCGGTACTTT
>.|TRBV11-2|.|TRBJ1-2
CASSPQGLGGYTF
TGTGCCAGCAGCCCCCAGGGACTAGGAGGGTACACCTTC
>.|TRBV2|TRBD2|TRBJ2-3
CAAGVYADTQYF
TGTGCCGCGGGAGTATATGCAGATACGCAGTATTTT
>many|TRBV6-6|.|TRBJ2-7
CASSYERGPYEQYF
TGTGCCAGCAGTTATGAAAGGGGCCCATACGAGCAGTACTTC
>.|TRBV20-1|TRBD1|TRBJ1-6
CSAGGQGADTSPLHF
TGCAGTGCTGGGGGACAGGGGGCCGATACTTCACCCCTCCACTTT
>.|TRBV4-3|.|TRBJ1-4
CASSQDRGRVATNEKLFF
TGCGCCAGCAGCCAAGATCGGGGCAGGGTAGCAACTAATGAAAAACTGTTTTTT
>once|TRBV7-9|TRBD2|TRBJ2-1
CASRIVNSGGVYNEQFF
TGTGCCAGCAGAATAGTCAATAGCGGGGGAGTTTACAATGAGCAGTTCTTC
>.|TRBV7-2|TRBD1|TRBJ2-5
CASSLLGQGAGQPQYF
TGTGCCAGCAGCTTACTCGGACAGGGGGCGGGTCAGCCCCAGTACTTC
>.|TRBV7-2|TRBD1|TRBJ2-3
CASSFQGADTQYF
TGTGCCAGCAGCTTTCAGGGGGCAGATACGCAGTATTTT
>.|TRBV29-1|.|TRBJ2-3
CSSYTDTQYF
TGCAGCTCTTACACAGATACGCAGTATTTT
>many|TRBV6-1|.|TRBJ2-5
CASSGGGRQETQYF
TGTGCCAGCAGTGGGGGGGGCAGACAAGAGACCCAGTACTTC
>many|TRBV20-1|.|TRBJ2-3
CSARDPQGSDTQYF
TGCAGTGCTAGAGATCCCCAGGGATCAGATACGCAGTATTTT
>few|TRBV7-9|.|TRBJ1-1
CASSPREGRTEAFF
TGTGCCAGCAGCCCCAGGGAAGGGCGGACTGAAGCTTTCTTT
>many|TRBV5-1|TRBD2|TRBJ2-3
CASSLGTSGAADTQYF
TGCGCCAGCAGCCTCGGGACTAGCGGGGCCGCGGATACGCAGTATTTT
>many|TRBV6-4|TRBD1|TRBJ2-2
CASSSEGGIGELFF
TGTGCCAGCAGTAGTGAAGGGGGCATCGGGGAGCTGTTTTTT
>.|TRBV12-3/TRBV12-4|TRBD2|TRBJ2-1
CASSLGLALGEQFF
TGTGCCAGCAGTTTGGGACTAGCGTTAGGGGAGCAGTTCTTC
>many|TRBV5-1|TRBD1|TRBJ2-1
CASSFRTGGANNEQFF
TGCGCCAGCAGCTTCCGGACAGGGGGCGCAAATAATGAGCAGTTCTTC
>many|TRBV20-1|.|TRBJ2-7
CSASGQRYEQYF
TGCAGTGCCTCCGGACAGCGCTACGAGCAGTACTTC
>.|TRBV7-3|.|TRBJ2-5
CASSLRGGETQYF
TGTGCCAGCAGCTTAAGAGGGGGAGAGACCCAGTACTTC
>many|TRBV7-9|TRBD2|TRBJ2-3
CASSFSGGADTQYF
TGTGCCAGCAGTTTTAGCGGGGGGGCAGATACGCAGTATTTT